A single sample gave rise to the 20 T cell receptor beta chains below, sequenced in a study of shared clonotypes between healthy human individuals. TCRdb's copy holds only in-frame clones and misses some; the assay was immunoSEQ multiplex PCR. The table records about 490,000 clones, about 82% of them present only once. The sequenced sample consisted of PBMCs. Receptors were obtained from a woman aged 40 to 50 in good health. Some clones in this sample may be carry-over from other donors' samples.

The chain recombines TRBV7-2 with TRBJ2-2, with D maybe TRBD1 (6 bases). This CDR3 is built from 17 residues. V lost 5 bases and J 0 bases, leaving 16 bases between the germline ends. Germline V gene lookup returns CDR1 SGHTA and CDR2 FQGNSA. CDR3 loop: CASSPSWGRSNTGELFF. Here the CDR3 DNA reads TGTGCCAGCAGCCCTTCGTGGGGGCGATCGAACACCGGGGAGCTGTTTTTT. The full variable domain, its missing parts supplied by reference TRBV7-2 and TRBJ2-2, is GAGVSQSPSNKVTEKGKDVELRCDPISGHTALYWYRQSLGQGLEFLIYFQGNSAPDKSGLPSDRFSAERTGGSVSTLTIQRTQQEDSAVYLCASSPSWGRSNTGELFFGEGSRLTVL.

The chain couples TRBV18 to TRBJ1-3, with D hard to call. Germline V lookup: CDR1 KGHSH, CDR2 LQKENI. V was clipped by 3 bases and J by 7 bases, with 7 bases between them. The CDR3 sequence is 12 residues long. CDR3 in DNA: TGTGCCAGCTCACCCCAGGCGAACACCATATATTTT. Its translation: CASSPQANTIYF.

V and J are TRBV7-2 and TRBJ2-3; 12 bases fit TRBD2. This CDR3 comprises 15 residues. Trimming removed 6 bases from V and 4 bases from J; junction bases left unmatched: 5. CDR1 is SGHTA, CDR2 FQGNSA, per germline. The CDR3 DNA follows: TGTGCCAGCAGTCTAGCGGGAGGGTTATCAGATACGCAGTATTTT. Translation gives CASSLAGGLSDTQYF.

The rearrangement uses TRBV27 and TRBJ2-1, with D possibly being TRBD2 (6 bases). The germline V gene has CDR1 MNHEY and CDR2 SMNVEV (reference sequence). V was cut by 1 base and J by 7 bases, with 11 bases left in between. The CDR3 runs to 14 residues. CDR3 in amino acids: CASSLWGRRNEQFF. Here the CDR3 DNA reads TGTGCCAGCAGTTTATGGGGGAGGAGGAATGAGCAGTTCTTC.

Worth noting for this clone: A much larger clone lies one base from this, so it may be a read error. This same CDR3 is encoded by further DNA sequences in the sample. The rearrangement links TRBV7-9 to TRBJ1-1; D is unresolved. This CDR3 has 12 amino acids. Germline V gene sequence: CDR1 SEHNR, CDR2 FQNEAQ (reference sequence). The CDR3 here is CASSFRPGEAFF. In nucleotides, the CDR3 is TGCGCCAGCAGCTTTCGTCCGGGCGAAGCTTTCTTT. The whole variable domain, remainder taken from reference TRBV7-9 and TRBJ1-1, is DTGVSQNPRHKITKRGQNVTFRCDPISEHNRLYWYRQTLGQGPEFLTYFQNEAQLEKSRLLSDRFSAERPKGSFSTLEIQRTEQGDSAMYLCASSFRPGEAFFGQGTRLTVV.

This clone has a single count. J is TRBJ2-3 and V is TRBV28, with 10 positions matching TRBD2. The CDR3 has 17 residues. Germline assignment: CDR1 MDHEN and CDR2 SYDVKM. With V trimmed by 5 bases and J by 1 base, 9 bases remained unmatched. The DNA for the CDR3 is TGTGCCAGCAGTCTCCCCCCCGGGACTAGCGGCACAGATACGCAGTATTTT. This gives the protein CASSLPPGTSGTDTQYF.

This chain uses TRBV7-2 with TRBJ2-1, with TRBD2 identical over 8 bases. This CDR3 is 16 amino acids long. Germline-derived CDR1 and CDR2 are SGHTA and FQGNSA. V lost 5 bases, J lost 6 bases, and 12 bases stayed unmatched. CDR3 residues: CASSTVAGRGFNEQFF. For the CDR3, the DNA is TGTGCCAGCAGCACCGTAGCGGGAAGAGGTTTCAATGAGCAGTTCTTC.

The J gene is TRBJ1-2, the V gene TRBV13; TRBD1 might be the D (5 bases). This CDR3 comprises 15 residues. Trimming took 7 bases from V and 2 from J, leaving 17 bases between them. Germline-derived CDR1 and CDR2 are PRHDT and FYEKMQ (reference sequence). The chain's CDR3 is CASKRLQGRNYGYTF. CDR3 sequence (DNA): TGTGCCAGCAAGAGGCTCCAGGGTCGGAACTATGGCTACACCTTC.

V is TRBV6-5 and J is TRBJ2-7; the D is unclear. Trimming cost V 5 bases and J 5 bases, with 10 bases left between them. Per germline, CDR1 MNHEY and CDR2 SVGAGI. The CDR3 contains 12 residues. Here the CDR3 reads CASSRVANEQYF. Here the CDR3 DNA reads TGTGCCAGCAGTCGGGTTGCTAACGAGCAGTACTTC.

The chain joins TRBV4-1 to TRBJ2-7, with D hard to call. Germline V gives CDR1 MGHRA, CDR2 YSYEKL. CDR3 length: 14 residues. V was clipped by 0 bases and J by 4 bases, with 10 bases between them. CDR3 protein: CASSQERQRYEQYF. The DNA of the CDR3 is TGCGCCAGCAGCCAAGAACGGCAGAGGTACGAGCAGTACTTC.

The rearrangement joins TRBV9 to TRBJ2-7; TRBD1 matches at 8 bases. The CDR3 has 13 amino acids. Germline V gene sequence: CDR1 SGDLS, CDR2 YYNGEE. V shed 5 bases, J shed 2 bases, and the junction held 3 bases outside the gene matches. The CDR3 region is CASSPGQAYEQYF. CDR3 in DNA: TGTGCCAGCAGTCCGGGACAGGCCTACGAGCAGTACTTC.

V and J are TRBV7-9 and TRBJ2-2; perhaps TRBD2 as D (6 bases). The CDR3 spans 13 residues. The V end was cut by 3 bases, the J end by 7 bases, with 9 bases between. The germline gives CDR1 SEHNR, CDR2 FQNEAQ (reference sequence). The CDR3 nucleotides are TGTGCCAGCAGCTTGGGAGGTTACGGGGAGCTGTTTTTT. The encoded protein is CASSLGGYGELFF.

This sequence joins TRBV18 and TRBJ1-1, with a tentative D call TRBD1 (6 bases). Per germline, CDR1 KGHSH and CDR2 LQKENI. The V end was cut by 5 bases, the J end by 2 bases, with 9 bases between. CDR3 length equals 13 residues. CDR3 sequence reads: CASSGQTNTEAFF. Written as DNA, the CDR3 is TGTGCCAGCTCAGGACAGACAAACACTGAAGCTTTCTTT.

Comments on this clone: The same CDR3 also results from other DNA sequences found in this sample. The chain is built from TRBV18 and TRBJ2-7; TRBD2 matches at 10 bases. The germline V gene has CDR1 KGHSH and CDR2 LQKENI. J was trimmed by 2 bases and V by 3 bases; bases with no gene match: 1. The CDR3 has 14 amino acids. The CDR3 is CASSPTSGTYEQYF. CDR3 in DNA: TGTGCCAGCTCACCTACTAGCGGGACCTACGAGCAGTACTTC.

This clone showed up just once. J is TRBJ2-5 and V is TRBV7-9; 10 positions match TRBD1. CDR1 and CDR2 (germline): SEHNR, FQNEAQ (reference sequence). V was clipped by 5 bases and J by 4 bases; unmatched bases: 7. The CDR3 contains 15 residues. CDR3 DNA: TGTGCCAGCAGCCCCCCCCGGACAGGGGGAGAGACCCAGTACTTC. Residues: CASSPPRTGGETQYF. Complete variable domain (other parts from reference TRBV7-9 and TRBJ2-5): DTGVSQNPRHKITKRGQNVTFRCDPISEHNRLYWYRQTLGQGPEFLTYFQNEAQLEKSRLLSDRFSAERPKGSFSTLEIQRTEQGDSAMYLCASSPPRTGGETQYFGPGTRLLVL.

The V call is TRBV18, the J call TRBJ1-1; D might be TRBD1 (5 bases). Trimming removed 1 base at V and 4 bases at J, with 10 bases between. Germline V lookup: CDR1 KGHSH, CDR2 LQKENI. This CDR3 has 14 residues. The CDR3 reads CASSPRGLGTEAFF. In nucleotides, the CDR3 is TGTGCCAGCTCACCACGGGGGTTGGGCACTGAAGCTTTCTTT.

The chain has TRBV4-1 and TRBJ2-5; the match to TRBD1 covers 10 bases. Gene TRBJ2-7 matches the end of the DNA better, so the J call may be wrong. The CDR3 length is 16 residues. Germline CDR1 MGHRA, CDR2 YSYEKL. This CDR3 reads CASSQGTGATNYEQYF. As DNA, the CDR3 is TGCGCCAGCAGCCAGGGGACAGGGGCGACCAACTACGAGCAGTACTTC.

The table lists this clone with a few counts. The chain employs TRBV7-9 and TRBJ2-5; D unresolved. Germline V CDR1 and CDR2: SEHNR, FQNEAQ (reference sequence). The CDR3 is 14 residues long. The ends were cut back, 5 bases at V and 1 base at J, with 11 bases in the middle. The CDR3: CASSNLQRQETQYF. The DNA of the CDR3 is TGTGCCAGCAGCAACTTGCAACGCCAAGAGACCCAGTACTTC.

The CDR3 DNA reads TGCGCCAGCAGCTTGGCAGGGACAGGGAGCACAGATACGCAGTATTTT. Protein sequence: CASSLAGTGSTDTQYF. The chain is built from TRBV5-1 and TRBJ2-3; 9 bases match TRBD1. Trimming at V came to 0 bases and at J to 0 bases, leaving 2 bases not matched to a gene. The length of the CDR3 is 16 residues. The V gene's germline CDR1 is SGHRS and CDR2 YFSETQ. The complete variable domain, with remaining parts taken from reference TRBV5-1 and TRBJ2-3, reads KAGVTQTPRYLIKTRGQQVTLSCSPISGHRSVSWYQQTPGQGLQFLFEYFSETQRNKGNFPGRFSGRQFSNSRSEMNVSTLELGDSALYLCASSLAGTGSTDTQYFGPGTRLTVL.

In the case of this clone: A far more abundant clone sits one base away, making this likely a read error. V and J are TRBV7-9 and TRBJ2-2; possible D gene TRBD2, 6 bases. Germline CDR1 and CDR2: SEHNR and FQNEAQ (reference sequence). This CDR3 has 19 amino acids. The CDR3 nucleotides read TGTGCCAGCAGCTTACTTGGGCTTCCCATAACCGCGAACACCGGGGGGCTGTTTTTT. Encoded protein: CASSLLGLPITANTGGLFF.